A selection of T cell receptor beta chains follows, all from one sample in a study of beta chain features in type 1 diabetes. Sequencing used immunoSEQ multiplex PCR; TCRdb keeps in-frame clones, though not all of them. The sample lists about 340,000 clones, roughly 8% occurring once. The specimen sequenced was central memory CD4+ T cells from blood. The receptors originated from a woman aged 18-29 years in good health. Both conserved end residues are part of each CDR3. Each record gives: D gene, clone size, J gene, V gene, CDR3 protein, CDR3 DNA. The D gene is left open where the match is weak. Not every row has a clone size; where given, it reads once, few, many or a size class.

TRBD1,few,TRBJ2-3,TRBV11-1,CASSLRGPADTQYF,TGTGCCAGCAGCTTAAGGGGGCCCGCAGATACGCAGTATTTT
NA,NA,TRBJ1-2,TRBV7-9,CASSLDVGRSYGYTF,TGTGCCAGCAGCTTAGATGTCGGGAGGTCCTATGGCTACACCTTC
NA,NA,TRBJ1-1,TRBV9,CASSGGQTDTEAFF,TGTGCCAGCAGCGGCGGGCAGACAGACACTGAAGCTTTCTTT
TRBD2,few,TRBJ2-7,TRBV27,CASSSGLAGGATYEQYF,TGTGCCAGCAGTTCAGGACTAGCGGGAGGGGCAACCTACGAGCAGTACTTC
TRBD1,many,TRBJ1-4,TRBV9,CASSPGRGFQNEKLFF,TGTGCCAGCAGCCCTGGCAGGGGGTTCCAGAATGAGAAACTGTTTTTT
NA,few,TRBJ2-5,TRBV7-9,CASSSVGGAGETQYF,TGTGCCAGCAGCTCCGTCGGGGGAGCAGGAGAGACCCAGTACTTC
NA,few,TRBJ2-7,TRBV7-8,CASRRRGLAGSHEQYF,TGTGCCAGCAGGCGCAGGGGGCTAGCGGGATCCCACGAGCAGTACTTC
NA,many,TRBJ2-3,TRBV7-3,CASSLIPSTDTQYF,TGTGCCAGCAGCTTAATCCCTAGCACAGATACGCAGTATTTT
NA,few,TRBJ2-1,TRBV18,CASSRGANEQFF,TGTGCCAGCTCACGTGGAGCGAATGAGCAGTTCTTC
NA,few,TRBJ2-7,TRBV5-1,CASSLAWAHEQYF,TGCGCCAGCAGCTTGGCTTGGGCCCACGAGCAGTACTTC
TRBD1,few,TRBJ2-1,TRBV6-6,CASRYQGASNNEQFF,TGTGCCAGCAGATATCAGGGGGCCTCCAACAATGAGCAGTTCTTC
TRBD1,few,TRBJ1-5,TRBV7-7,CASSLGQGQPQHF,TGTGCTAGCAGCTTAGGACAGGGCCAGCCCCAGCATTTT
NA,NA,TRBJ1-3,TRBV5-1,CASSLGPGAGNTIYF,TGCGCCAGCAGCTTGGGGCCGGGAGCTGGAAACACCATATATTTT
NA,few,TRBJ2-1,TRBV16,CASSPGRSSYNEQFF,TGTGCCAGCAGTCCGGGACGTAGCTCCTACAATGAGCAGTTCTTC
TRBD1,few,TRBJ2-3,TRBV5-1,CASGEGQGTDTQYF,TGCGCCAGCGGGGAAGGACAGGGCACAGATACGCAGTATTTT
TRBD2,NA,TRBJ2-3,TRBV6-6,CASRQLAQDTQYF,TGTGCCAGCAGGCAACTAGCGCAAGATACGCAGTATTTT
TRBD1,NA,TRBJ2-7,TRBV10-3,CAIRPTGGSYEQYF,TGTGCCATCAGGCCAACAGGGGGATCCTACGAGCAGTACTTC
NA,few,TRBJ2-5,TRBV9,CASSVRDGLGETQYF,TGTGCCAGCAGCGTTCGGGATGGTCTTGGAGAGACCCAGTACTTC
NA,NA,TRBJ1-2,TRBV27,CASSGPGQETF,TGTGCCAGCAGTGGACCGGGACAAGAAACCTTC
TRBD2,NA,TRBJ2-7,TRBV6-5,CASSRPTSGPVEQYF,TGTGCCAGCAGTCGACCGACTAGCGGGCCAGTCGAGCAGTACTTC
NA,NA,TRBJ2-2,TRBV29-1,CSVVREGDTGELFF,TGCAGCGTTGTGAGGGAGGGGGACACCGGGGAGCTGTTTTTT
TRBD1,NA,TRBJ1-5,TRBV9,CASSVEGAQPQHF,TGTGCCAGCAGCGTAGAGGGGGCCCAGCCCCAGCATTTT
TRBD1,few,TRBJ1-2,TRBV7-2,CASSFTGVTYGYTF,TGTGCCAGCAGCTTTACAGGGGTTACCTATGGCTACACCTTC
TRBD2,few,TRBJ2-3,TRBV5-1,CASSTGRSSGRAQGDTQYF,TGCGCCAGCAGCACCGGGAGGAGTAGCGGGAGGGCCCAAGGAGATACGCAGTATTTT
NA,few,TRBJ2-2,TRBV4-3,CASSPTNTGELFF,TGCGCCAGCAGCCCCACGAACACCGGGGAGCTGTTTTTT
TRBD1,few,TRBJ1-4,TRBV5-1,CASSAGQGFEKLFF,TGCGCCAGCAGCGCGGGACAGGGATTTGAAAAACTGTTTTTT
NA,many,TRBJ2-4,TRBV6-6,CASSYSAGNEGIQYF,TGTGCCAGCAGTTACTCGGCGGGAAACGAGGGCATTCAGTACTTC
NA,few,TRBJ2-3,TRBV7-3,CASSLMGRGFTDTQYF,TGTGCCAGCAGCTTAATGGGCAGGGGCTTCACAGATACGCAGTATTTT
NA,NA,TRBJ2-1,TRBV7-3,CASSLGEYNEQFF,TGTGCCAGCAGCTTAGGCGAGTACAATGAGCAGTTCTTC
NA,NA,TRBJ2-5,TRBV11-1,CASSPGLSETQYF,TGTGCCAGCAGCCCGGGACTTTCAGAGACCCAGTACTTC
TRBD2,few,TRBJ2-5,TRBV9,CASSVGNSGFQETQYF,TGTGCCAGCAGCGTAGGTAATAGCGGGTTCCAAGAGACCCAGTACTTC
NA,few,TRBJ2-2,TRBV7-9,CASSLFAGRLGELFF,TGTGCCAGCAGCTTGTTTGCAGGGAGGCTCGGGGAGCTGTTTTTT
NA,NA,TRBJ1-5,TRBV27,CASSSHRGYSNQPQHF,TGTGCCAGCAGTTCACACCGGGGCTATAGCAATCAGCCCCAGCATTTT
TRBD2,NA,TRBJ2-4,TRBV4-2,CASSQGTSGRGAKNIQYF,TGTGCCAGCAGCCAAGGGACTAGCGGGAGAGGAGCCAAAAACATTCAGTACTTC
TRBD1,few,TRBJ1-2,TRBV27,CASTPRQGHYGYTF,TGTGCCAGCACTCCACGACAGGGCCACTATGGCTACACCTTC
NA,few,TRBJ2-7,TRBV25-1,CASSEGAGAYEQYF,TGTGCCAGCAGTGAAGGAGCGGGTGCTTACGAGCAGTACTTC
TRBD1,NA,TRBJ1-5,TRBV29-1,CSVEEDRGQPQHF,TGCAGCGTCGAAGAGGACAGGGGTCAGCCCCAGCATTTT
NA,NA,TRBJ2-3,TRBV27,CASSTTNTDTQYF,TGTGCCAGCAGTACGACTAACACAGATACGCAGTATTTT
NA,many,TRBJ2-3,TRBV9,CASSVKSGGGAQYF,TGTGCCAGCAGCGTAAAGAGTGGGGGAGGCGCGCAGTATTTT
NA,NA,TRBJ2-3,TRBV2,CASSLSTDTQYF,TGTGCCAGCAGTCTCTCCACAGATACGCAGTATTTT
TRBD2,NA,TRBJ2-3,TRBV9,CASSVGTRGADTQYF,TGTGCCAGCAGCGTAGGGACTAGAGGGGCAGATACGCAGTATTTT
TRBD2,few,TRBJ2-1,TRBV18,CASSYRSSGYNEQFF,TGTGCCAGCTCGTACCGGTCTAGCGGATACAATGAGCAGTTCTTC
TRBD2,NA,TRBJ2-1,TRBV7-9,CASSLGGTLSYNEQFF,TGTGCCAGCAGCTTGGGGGGGACGCTCTCCTACAATGAGCAGTTCTTC
NA,many,TRBJ2-1,TRBV19,CASSSRKLLKGNEQFF,TGTGCCAGTAGTAGTAGGAAGCTTCTCAAGGGGAATGAGCAGTTCTTC
TRBD2,many,TRBJ2-5,TRBV18,CASSPGDSGMETQYF,TGTGCCAGCTCACCGGGGGATAGCGGGATGGAGACCCAGTACTTC